What follows are 11 T cell receptor beta chains derived from one specimen sequenced in a study of control samples from healthy donors and cancer patients. Profiling relied on immunoSEQ multiplex PCR, and the TCRdb table lists in-frame clones only, not all of them. The sample shows some 120,000 clones, roughly 91% of them seen only once. Sequenced material: PBMCs. Receptors originate from a man aged 50 to 59 with head and neck cancer.

The CDR3 DNA is TGTGCCAGCTCACCTGGGACGGCCCGCTCTGGAAACACCATATATTTT. This encodes CASSPGTARSGNTIYF. The genes are TRBV18 and TRBJ1-3, with D maybe TRBD1 (5 bases). V gave up 3 bases and J gave up 0 bases, with 12 bases separating them. CDR3 length: 16 residues. CDR1 and CDR2 from the germline V gene are KGHSH and LQKENI.

V is TRBV5-1 and J is TRBJ2-1; possibly TRBD2 for D (5 bases). The germline CDR1 and CDR2 sequences are SGHRS and YFSETQ. The germline V and J ends were trimmed by 4 bases and 7 bases, with 15 bases remaining between them. This CDR3 spans 14 amino acids. The CDR3 coding sequence is TGCGCCAGCAGCCCTGGTGGTACGGGGAATGAGCAGTTCTTC. Its protein product is CASSPGGTGNEQFF.

V and J are TRBV18 and TRBJ1-1, with 10 nucleotides matching TRBD1. The CDR3 loop spans 17 amino acids. The germline gives CDR1 KGHSH, CDR2 LQKENI. The V and J ends lost 4 bases and 0 bases, in that order; junction bases with no gene match: 8. The CDR3 loop reads CASSRQGAELLNTEAFF. CDR3 sequence (DNA): TGTGCCAGCTCACGACAGGGGGCGGAACTGTTGAACACTGAAGCTTTCTTT. The whole variable domain, filled in from reference TRBV18 and TRBJ1-1, reads NAGVMQNPRHLVRRRGQEARLRCSPMKGHSHVYWYRQLPEEGLKFMVYLQKENIIDESGMPKERFSAEFPKEGPSILRIQQVVRGDSAAYFCASSRQGAELLNTEAFFGQGTRLTVV.

V is TRBV28 and J is TRBJ1-6; 12 bases agree with TRBD1. V shed 2 bases, J shed 10 bases, and the junction held 9 bases outside the gene matches. Germline V CDR1 and CDR2: MDHEN, SYDVKM. The CDR3 spans 17 residues. CDR3 loop: CASSLGGQGALLSPLHF. CDR3 nucleotides: TGTGCCAGCAGTTTAGGGGGACAGGGGGCGTTGTTATCACCCCTCCACTTT.

The chain couples TRBV30 to TRBJ2-1; D uncertain. CDR1 GTSNPN and CDR2 SVGIG come from the germline V gene (reference sequence). The V end lost 4 bases, the J end lost 4 bases, and 14 bases lay between the germline ends. This CDR3 contains 14 residues. In nucleotides, the CDR3 is TGTGCCTGGAACCGGATTCTCGGGTACAATGAGCAGTTCTTC. It translates to CAWNRILGYNEQFF.

The chain couples TRBV4-1 to TRBJ2-3, with D perhaps TRBD2 (5 bases). Germline loops: CDR1 MGHRA, CDR2 YSYEKL. The CDR3 has 15 residues. V was pared by 0 bases and J by 9 bases, with 16 bases between. The CDR3 reads CASSQEGSGLSTQYF. The CDR3 region has the DNA TGCGCCAGCAGCCAAGAGGGGAGTGGGCTAAGCACGCAGTATTTT.

Only one count was recorded for this clone. The V and J genes are TRBV19 and TRBJ2-2; D perhaps matches TRBD2 (5 bases). Germline V gene lookup returns CDR1 LNHDA and CDR2 SQIVND (reference sequence). Trimming stripped 10 bases from V and 1 base from J, with 7 bases between. The CDR3 is made up of 12 amino acids. The CDR3 DNA is TGTGCCACCGGGGAGAACACCGGGGAGCTGTTTTTT. Its translation is CATGENTGELFF. Drawing the rest from reference TRBV19 and TRBJ2-2, the complete variable domain is DGGITQSPKYLFRKEGQNVTLSCEQNLNHDAMYWYRQDPGQGLRLIYYSQIVNDFQKGDIAEGYSVSREKKESFPLTVTSAQKNPTAFYLCATGENTGELFFGEGSRLTVL.

This chain joins TRBV30 and TRBJ2-3, with D possibly being TRBD2 (5 bases). Germline V gene sequence: CDR1 GTSNPN, CDR2 SVGIG (reference sequence). The CDR3 has 10 amino acids. V lost 8 bases to trimming and J lost 6 bases, with 9 bases between them. The DNA for the CDR3 is TGTGCCGGCGGGCGTGATACGCAGTATTTT. Translated: CAGGRDTQYF.

The CDR3 loop is CASSVEPGGNTEAFF. CDR3 in DNA: TGTGCCAGCAGCGTAGAGCCAGGCGGGAACACTGAAGCTTTCTTT. This sequence joins TRBV9 and TRBJ1-1; the D is unclear. The germline CDR1 and CDR2 sequences are SGDLS and YYNGEE. V was trimmed by 0 bases and J by 1 base, leaving 10 bases between them. The CDR3 contains 15 residues.

The chain joins TRBV11-2 to TRBJ1-3, with unresolved D. Trimming took off 0 bases at V and 0 bases at J, with 12 bases between the two ends. The length of the CDR3 is 17 residues. CDR1 SGHAT and CDR2 FQNNGV come from the germline V gene. This CDR3 is CASSLDRGSTSGNTIYF. In nucleotides, the CDR3 is TGTGCCAGCAGCTTAGATCGAGGGTCGACCTCTGGAAACACCATATATTTT.

The rearrangement uses TRBV30 and TRBJ2-2; D uncertain. Per germline, CDR1 GTSNPN and CDR2 SVGIG (reference sequence). Between the trimmed V and J ends, which lost 0 bases and 4 bases, there was a span of 12 bases. CDR3 length: 15 amino acids. The CDR3 spells CAWSVALTGTGELFF. CDR3 nucleotide sequence: TGTGCCTGGAGTGTCGCCCTCACGGGCACCGGGGAGCTGTTTTTT.